The 25 T cell receptor beta chains given below trace back to one sample, sequenced in a study of T-cell reconstitution after alpha-beta-depleted transplantation in children. Preparation of the TCRbeta library was carried out with unique molecular identifiers. TCRdb fed the PCR reads into MiXCR, producing one record per CDR3 protein. This sample carries over 200,000 distinct CDR3 sequences, roughly 11% of them seen once, and the ten largest clones take 25% to 30%. Source: PBMCs, taken before TCRalphabeta/CD19-depleted stem cell transplant. Receptors originate from a child under two years old with acute myeloid leukemia, due to receive a stem cell transplant.

Points on this clonotype: A read error may be the cause here, since a much bigger clone is one base away. V and J are TRBV29-1 and TRBJ2-2; D unresolved. CDR1 and CDR2 (germline): SQVTM, ANQGSEA. CDR3 length equals 16 residues. The CDR3 region has the DNA TGCAACGTTGAGAGGCAGGCCTCTCCGAACACCGGGGAGCTGTTTTTT. Residues: CNVERQASPNTGELFF.

This clonotype was detected ten times or more. The chain couples TRBV5-1 to TRBJ1-4; 9 bases match TRBD1. V dropped 6 bases and J dropped 7; count of bases not matched to a gene: 4. Germline lookup yields CDR1 SGHRS and CDR2 YFSETQ. This CDR3 has 13 residues. CDR3 sequence (DNA): TGCGCCAGCAAGGGGACAGGGCGTGAAAAACTGTTTTTT. The encoded protein is CASKGTGREKLFF.

This clonotype was seen ten or more times. The chain uses TRBV9 and TRBJ1-2; 7 bases match TRBD1. Germline V gives CDR1 SGDLS, CDR2 YYNGEE. The CDR3 runs to 15 residues. Trimming removed 4 bases from V and 2 bases from J; junction bases left unmatched: 8. CDR3: CASSPLGRGNYGYTF. CDR3 coding DNA: TGTGCCAGCAGCCCATTAGGCAGGGGGAACTATGGCTACACCTTC. Using reference TRBV9 and TRBJ1-2 for the parts outside the CDR3, the full variable domain is DSGVTQTPKHLITATGQRVTLRCSPRSGDLSVYWYQQSLDQGLQFLIQYYNGEERAKGNILERFSAQQFPDLHSELNLSSLELGDSALYFCASSPLGRGNYGYTFGSGTRLTVV.

This clonotype occurred a few times. The chain carries TRBV7-2 and TRBJ2-7; unclear D gene. Germline lookup yields CDR1 SGHTA and CDR2 FQGNSA. The CDR3 loop spans 13 amino acids. Trimming took 3 bases from V and 1 from J, leaving 7 bases between them. For the CDR3, the DNA is TGTGCCAGCAGCTTTTCCCGTTCCTACGAGCAGTACTTC. This gives the protein CASSFSRSYEQYF.

The sample holds many counts of this clonotype. The chain couples TRBV4-2 to TRBJ2-7, with TRBD1 matching 7 bases. CDR3 size: 14 residues. With 2 bases clipped from V and 6 bases from J, the junction kept 7 bases outside the gene matches. CDR1 is LGHNA and CDR2 is YNFKEQ in the germline V gene. The CDR3 DNA sequence: TGTGCCAGCAGCCAATTGCGGACAGGTTCCGAGCAGTACTTC. This gives the protein CASSQLRTGSEQYF.

This clonotype came up many times. The gene calls are TRBV5-1 and TRBJ1-6; D is undetermined. CDR1 is SGHRS, CDR2 YFSETQ, per germline. V shed 0 bases and J shed 5 bases, with 6 bases lying between them. This CDR3 is built from 14 residues. As DNA, the CDR3 is TGCGCCAGCAGCTTGGAACACGATAATTCACCCCTCCACTTT. It yields the protein CASSLEHDNSPLHF.

At least ten counts were recorded for this clonotype. The chain's CDR3 is CASSLNPVIDEQFF. CDR3 coding DNA: TGTGCCAGCAGCTTAAATCCAGTAATCGATGAGCAGTTCTTC. The J gene is TRBJ2-1, the V gene TRBV7-2; D is ambiguous. The CDR3 spans 14 residues. V gave up 2 bases and J gave up 8 bases, with 13 bases separating them. Germline V CDR1 and CDR2: SGHTA, FQGNSA.

The gene calls are TRBV12-3 or TRBV12-4 and TRBJ2-1; 12 positions agree with TRBD2. The CDR3 runs to 15 residues. Losses at the gene ends were 5 bases for V and 10 bases for J; bases not matched to a gene: 9. The CDR3 DNA reads TGTGCCAGCAGTCCTACTAGCGGGGGGTGGAACGAGCAGTTCTTC. This encodes CASSPTSGGWNEQFF.

This clonotype was counted at least ten times. V usage is TRBV5-1 and J usage is TRBJ1-2; weak D call: TRBD1 (6 bases). With 4 bases removed from V and 10 bases from J, the gap between germline ends came to 17 bases. The CDR3 sequence is 13 residues long. Germline V gene data show CDR1 as SGHRS and CDR2 as YFSETQ. In DNA, the CDR3 is TGCGCCAGCAGCGTAGGACAGAAAGATAACTACACCTTC. Amino acids: CASSVGQKDNYTF.

This clonotype was counted a few times. This chain joins TRBV4-1 and TRBJ2-7; 7 bases fit TRBD1. The trim removed 3 bases at V and 5 bases at J, leaving 16 bases unmatched. This CDR3 region has 17 residues. Germline V CDR1 and CDR2: MGHRA, YSYEKL. The CDR3 DNA is TGCGCCAGCAGCCATTCTGCTGTCTGGACAGGAGAGCACGAGCAGTACTTC. The encoded protein is CASSHSAVWTGEHEQYF.

This clonotype was seen many times. The chain uses TRBV6-5 and TRBJ2-7; possible D gene TRBD2, 5 bases. This CDR3 has 16 residues. Germline CDR1 is MNHEY and CDR2 is SVGAGI. Trimming removed 0 bases at V and 3 bases at J, with 15 bases between. The CDR3 reads CASSYSIVGADYEQYF. CDR3 nucleotide sequence: TGTGCCAGCAGTTACTCGATAGTGGGAGCAGACTACGAGCAGTACTTC.

This clonotype was counted a few times. V usage is TRBV10-3 and J usage is TRBJ2-3, with TRBD2 matching 11 bases. The CDR3 covers 15 residues. After removal of 6 bases from V and 6 bases from J, the junction contained 8 bases not matched to a gene. Germline CDR1 and CDR2: ENHRY and SYGVKD. CDR3 bases: TGTGCCATCAGCCCTAGCGGGGGGAATGGGGATACGCAGTATTTT. As protein: CAISPSGGNGDTQYF.

Many counts were recorded for this clonotype. The rearrangement joins TRBV20-1 to TRBJ2-3; tentative D call: TRBD2 (6 bases). Trimming left V 7 bases short and J 0 bases short, with 14 bases between. CDR1 and CDR2 (germline): DFQATT, SNEGSKA (reference sequence). The CDR3 totals 14 residues. CDR3: CSGPGERSTDTQYF. CDR3 nucleotide sequence: TGCAGTGGACCGGGGGAGCGGAGCACAGATACGCAGTATTTT.

This clonotype was recorded at least ten times. The V and J genes are TRBV5-1 and TRBJ2-3, with TRBD2 matching 12 bases. Germline V gene lookup returns CDR1 SGHRS and CDR2 YFSETQ. Trimming at V came to 2 bases and at J to 0 bases, leaving 1 base not matched to a gene. The CDR3 runs 16 residues. The CDR3 coding sequence is TGCGCCAGCAGCTTTGGACTAGCGGGAAGCACAGATACGCAGTATTTT. This sequence encodes CASSFGLAGSTDTQYF.

This chain connects TRBV24-1 to TRBJ2-1; weak D call: TRBD2 (6 bases). Germline CDR1 and CDR2: KGHDR and SFDVKD. The CDR3 length is 16 residues. V lost 4 bases and J 9 bases, leaving 21 bases between the germline ends. CDR3 in DNA: TGTGCCACCAGTGACCCTGGGAGGCGGTATTCGGGTGAGCAGTTCTTC. Amino acids: CATSDPGRRYSGEQFF.

In its sample, this clonotype was seen many times. V and J are TRBV20-1 and TRBJ2-1; TRBD2 matches 9 bases. Germline values: CDR1 DFQATT, CDR2 SNEGSKA (reference sequence). V trimming: 2 bases; J trimming: 8 bases; junction bases outside the gene matches: 10. This CDR3 contains 15 residues. The CDR3 DNA sequence: TGCAGTGCTAGATCTATGGCGGGAGGGATGGATGAGCAGTTCTTC. The encoded protein is CSARSMAGGMDEQFF.

In this sample, this clonotype turned up many times. This chain links TRBV29-1 with TRBJ2-1; TRBD2 matches 7 bases. The trim removed 1 base at V and 0 bases at J, leaving 18 bases unmatched. The CDR3 loop spans 20 amino acids. Germline V gives CDR1 SQVTM, CDR2 ANQGSEA. CDR3 amino acids: CSVEGWERGQTMSSYNEQFF. The CDR3, as DNA: TGCAGCGTTGAAGGATGGGAGCGGGGCCAAACCATGAGCTCCTACAATGAGCAGTTCTTC.

Only a few counts were recorded for this clonotype. This rearrangement joins TRBV10-2 to TRBJ2-2, with 7 positions matching TRBD2. In germline, CDR1 is WSHSY, CDR2 SAAADI. This CDR3 contains 17 residues. Trimming cost V 2 bases and J 2 bases; bases outside gene matches: 8. The CDR3 bases are TGCGCCAGCAGTGAGCCGATGCTAGCGGTTAACACCGGGGAGCTGTTTTTT. Translating it yields CASSEPMLAVNTGELFF.

This clonotype was observed many times. CDR3 protein: CASSSGTGENTEAFF. Here the CDR3 DNA reads TGCGCCAGCAGTTCCGGGACAGGGGAGAACACTGAAGCTTTCTTT. This sequence joins TRBV5-1 and TRBJ1-1; 10 bases line up with TRBD1. The length of the CDR3 is 15 residues. After removal of 5 bases from V and 1 base from J, the junction contained 5 bases not matched to a gene. From germline, CDR1 is SGHRS and CDR2 YFSETQ.

This clonotype was observed at least ten times. The chain joins TRBV20-1 to TRBJ2-1; D gene ambiguous. With 5 bases removed from V and 6 bases from J, the gap between germline ends came to 11 bases. Germline CDR1 is DFQATT and CDR2 is SNEGSKA (reference sequence). This CDR3 has 12 residues. In nucleotides, the CDR3 is TGCAGTGCTGTCCTAAACGGCAATGAGCAGTTCTTC. Translated: CSAVLNGNEQFF.

This clonotype was counted between two and nine times. The chain uses TRBV10-2 and TRBJ1-2; D unresolved. Germline CDR1 and CDR2: WSHSY and SAAADI. This CDR3 region has 12 residues. Trimming stripped 7 bases from V and 7 bases from J, with 13 bases between. The CDR3 DNA sequence: TGCGCCAGCACCTCGACGTCCGGTGGCTACACCTTC. Its protein is CASTSTSGGYTF.

The table lists this clonotype with many counts. The chain recombines TRBV3-1 with TRBJ2-1, with 13 positions matching TRBD2. Germline values: CDR1 LGHDT, CDR2 YNNKEL (reference sequence). The V segment lost 1 base and the J segment 7 bases; nucleotides outside the gene matches: 4. The CDR3 length is 16 residues. CDR3 sequence reads: CASSQGTSGSWNEQFF. The CDR3 DNA sequence: TGTGCCAGCAGCCAAGGGACTAGCGGGAGTTGGAATGAGCAGTTCTTC.

J is TRBJ2-1 and V is TRBV29-1; maybe TRBD1 (5 bases). Trimming removed 3 bases from V and 4 bases from J, with 7 bases in between. The CDR3 loop spans 12 amino acids. Germline V gene lookup returns CDR1 SQVTM and CDR2 ANQGSEA. CDR3: CSVERQYNEQFF. CDR3 bases: TGCAGCGTTGAGAGACAGTACAATGAGCAGTTCTTC.

This clonotype was counted at least ten times. The CDR3 region is CASSERGPSSYNEQFF. The DNA of the CDR3 is TGTGCCAGCAGCGAAAGGGGCCCAAGCTCCTACAATGAGCAGTTCTTC. The V call is TRBV9, the J call TRBJ2-1; perhaps TRBD1 as D (5 bases). CDR1 is SGDLS and CDR2 is YYNGEE in the germline V gene. CDR3 size: 16 residues. The germline V and J ends were trimmed by 3 bases and 0 bases, with 13 bases remaining between them.

With respect to this clonotype: This may be a read error, as it is one base from a much larger clone. J is TRBJ2-1 and V is TRBV3-1; the D gene is possibly TRBD1 (6 bases). The germline V gene encodes CDR1 LGHDT and CDR2 YNNKEL (reference sequence). The CDR3 has 16 residues. As DNA, the CDR3 is TGTGCCGGCAGCCTTCTGGGCCTGGGGGCTAGGAATGAGCAGTTCTTC. Amino acids: CAGSLLGLGARNEQFF.